These 16 T cell receptor beta chains came from one sample sequenced in a study of blood T cell repertoires in COVID-19. This table comes from immunoSEQ multiplex PCR, and its TCRdb copy is limited to in-frame clones, with some not included. There are 200,000 or so clones in the sample; just over 85% occur only once, and roughly 3.4% lies in the top ten. The sample taken for sequencing was PBMCs or T cells enriched from blood (not recorded which). The receptors were gathered from a middle-aged woman with acute COVID-19.

The chain's CDR3 is CASSLQDNSPLHF. The CDR3 DNA reads TGTGCCAGCAGCCTACAGGATAATTCACCCCTCCACTTT. The chain has TRBV7-8 and TRBJ1-6, with a weak D call TRBD1 (5 bases). Between the trimmed V and J ends, which lost 5 bases and 5 bases, there was a span of 7 bases. Germline V gene sequence: CDR1 SGHVS, CDR2 FQNEAQ. The CDR3 is 13 amino acids.

The V gene is TRBV7-7, the J gene TRBJ1-5, with D maybe TRBD1 (6 bases). The CDR3 consists of 17 residues. Germline V gene lookup returns CDR1 SSHAT and CDR2 FNYEAQ (reference sequence). Trimming took off 4 bases at V and 0 bases at J, with 16 bases between the two ends. The CDR3 is CASSSERTDYSNQPQHF. CDR3 bases: TGTGCCAGCAGCTCCGAAAGGACAGACTATAGCAATCAGCCCCAGCATTTT.

This chain joins TRBV14 and TRBJ1-3, with TRBD1 as a possible D gene (5 bases). Germline values: CDR1 SGHDN, CDR2 FVKESK. V lost 0 bases and J lost 4, with 10 bases in between. This CDR3 region has 15 residues. CDR3 sequence (DNA): TGTGCCAGCAGCCAAGACTTACAGGAAGGAAACACCATATATTTT. It encodes CASSQDLQEGNTIYF.

The chain combines TRBV3-1 (or the pseudogene TRBV3-2) with TRBJ1-1; tentative D call: TRBD1 (5 bases). The CDR3 sequence is 12 residues long. Germline loops: CDR1 LGHDT, CDR2 YNNKEL (reference sequence). V was shortened by 0 bases and J by 10 bases, with 9 bases between the two germline ends. The CDR3 DNA sequence: TGTGCCAGCAGCCAAGATCGGCAGGGAGCTTTCTTT. Amino acid sequence: CASSQDRQGAFF.

The chain joins TRBV6-5 to TRBJ1-1; D is uncertain. CDR1 is MNHEY and CDR2 is SVGAGI in the germline V gene. The CDR3 has 12 amino acids. Trimming pared 4 bases from V and 6 bases from J, leaving 9 bases between. In DNA form, the CDR3 reads TGTGCCAGCAGTTCCGTTCGCGCTGAAGCTTTCTTT. Residues: CASSSVRAEAFF.

CDR3: CASSLRGQGYEQYF. The CDR3 DNA reads as TGCGCCAGCAGCCTTCGTGGACAGGGCTACGAGCAGTACTTC. This chain connects TRBV4-3 to TRBJ2-7, with TRBD1 matching 8 bases. V was pared by 4 bases and J by 3 bases, with 5 bases of the junction left unmatched. This CDR3 contains 14 residues. The germline V gene encodes CDR1 LGHNA and CDR2 YSLEER.

The chain employs TRBV19 and TRBJ2-5, with 7 bases fitting TRBD2. This CDR3 spans 15 amino acids. CDR1 and CDR2 (germline): LNHDA, SQIVND (reference sequence). The ends lost 6 bases at V and 5 bases at J; junction bases unmatched: 12. CDR3 nucleotides: TGTGCCAGTAGCCTGGGAGGGGTGGGGTACGAGACCCAGTACTTC. Its translation: CASSLGGVGYETQYF.

DNA for the CDR3: TGTGCCAGCGGGACAACCGGGGGGGAGCTGTTTTTT. Residues: CASGTTGGELFF. The V and J genes are TRBV7-3 and TRBJ2-2; D is perhaps TRBD1 (6 bases). CDR3 length: 12 amino acids. CDR1 and CDR2 from the germline V gene are SGHTA and FQGTGA. V lost 8 bases, J lost 8 bases, and 12 bases lay in between.

This CDR3 reads CASSPLGLTSYGYTF. The CDR3 DNA is TGTGCCAGCAGCCCCCTCGGACTGACCTCCTATGGCTACACCTTC. The chain joins TRBV11-2 to TRBJ1-2; D not resolved. This CDR3 has 15 residues. Trimming removed 5 bases at V and 4 bases at J, with 17 bases between. Germline loops: CDR1 SGHAT, CDR2 FQNNGV.

This chain joins TRBV18 and TRBJ1-2, with TRBD1 matching 7 bases. Germline trimming cut 0 bases from V and 6 bases from J; bases unmatched to any gene: 4. The CDR3 totals 14 residues. CDR1 is KGHSH, CDR2 LQKENI, per germline. CDR3 bases: TGTGCCAGCTCACCACCGAGGGGGCAGGATGGCTACACCTTC. It yields the protein CASSPPRGQDGYTF.

The chain has TRBV3-1 (or the pseudogene TRBV3-2) and TRBJ1-1; D possibly corresponds to TRBD1 (5 bases). V was clipped by 0 bases and J by 4 bases, with 9 bases between them. CDR1 and CDR2 (germline): LGHDT, YNNKEL (reference sequence). The CDR3 is made up of 14 amino acids. The chain's CDR3 is CASSQDRGSTEAFF. The CDR3 nucleotides read TGTGCCAGCAGCCAAGATCGGGGGAGCACTGAAGCTTTCTTT.

This clone has only one observation. The V call is TRBV29-1, the J call TRBJ2-5; weak D call: TRBD1 (8 bases). The CDR3 totals 14 residues. Trimming stripped 8 bases from V and 5 bases from J, with 21 bases between. Germline loops: CDR1 SQVTM, CDR2 ANQGSEA. CDR3 residues: CSSGGQGARETQYF. Here the CDR3 DNA reads TGCAGCTCGGGGGGCCAGGGGGCGAGGGAGACCCAGTACTTC.

The V and J genes are TRBV9 and TRBJ1-3, with 8 bases matching TRBD1. V shed 4 bases and J 4 bases; nucleotides not matched to a gene: 7. The germline V gene has CDR1 SGDLS and CDR2 YYNGEE. The CDR3 runs to 15 residues. CDR3 DNA sequence: TGTGCCAGCAGCCTCGGAGACAGGGGCGGAAACACCATATATTTT. It yields the protein CASSLGDRGGNTIYF. The full variable domain, rest sourced from reference TRBV9 and TRBJ1-3, is DSGVTQTPKHLITATGQRVTLRCSPRSGDLSVYWYQQSLDQGLQFLIQYYNGEERAKGNILERFSAQQFPDLHSELNLSSLELGDSALYFCASSLGDRGGNTIYFGEGSWLTVV.

This chain uses TRBV11-2 with TRBJ1-1, with 9 bases matching TRBD1. Trimming took 5 bases from V and 1 from J; bases not matched to a gene: 8. The germline V gene has CDR1 SGHAT and CDR2 FQNNGV. The CDR3 is 16 residues long. The CDR3 sequence is CASSTDPGQGNTEAFF. For the CDR3, the DNA is TGTGCCAGCAGCACGGATCCGGGACAGGGGAACACTGAAGCTTTCTTT.

A single count supports this clone. V and J are TRBV25-1 and TRBJ2-7; D is ambiguous. CDR1 is MGHDK, CDR2 SYGVNS, per germline. The length of the CDR3 is 15 residues. With 2 bases removed from V and 0 bases from J, the gap between germline ends came to 11 bases. The CDR3 DNA follows: TGTGCCAGCAGTGAAACGGCAGGTTACTCCTACGAGCAGTACTTC. Translated: CASSETAGYSYEQYF.

The J gene is TRBJ2-2, the V gene TRBV5-5; D gene uncertain. The ends were cut back, 0 bases at V and 5 bases at J, with 8 bases in the middle. The V gene's germline CDR1 is SGHKS and CDR2 YYEKEE (reference sequence). The CDR3 has 14 residues. DNA for the CDR3: TGTGCCAGCAGCTTGGATACAGTTACCGGGGAGCTGTTTTTT. This translates into CASSLDTVTGELFF.